A single sample is the source of the 30 T cell receptor beta chains below, sequenced in a study of Ad26.COV2.S vaccination and SARS-CoV-2 variants. Clones were read by immunoSEQ multiplex PCR, and TCRdb kept only the in-frame ones, dropping some. The sample lists around 350,000 clones, around 92% occurring once. Sequencing used peripheral blood, obtained after recovery from COVID-19. The receptors derive from a human donor who had recovered from COVID-19.

The genes are TRBV4-1 and TRBJ1-2; possible D gene TRBD1, 5 bases. The CDR3 runs to 15 residues. The germline V and J ends were trimmed by 1 base and 2 bases, with 11 bases remaining between them. Germline lookup yields CDR1 MGHRA and CDR2 YSYEKL. The CDR3 here is CASSQGTGSNYGYTF. CDR3 DNA sequence: TGCGCCAGCAGCCAAGGTACAGGCTCCAACTATGGCTACACCTTC.

The CDR3 loop is CASSSQITGEAFF. As DNA, the CDR3 is TGTGCCAGCAGCTCCCAAATAACAGGGGAAGCTTTCTTT. The rearrangement joins TRBV11-2 to TRBJ1-1, with a possible D match to TRBD1 (6 bases). Germline-derived CDR1 and CDR2 are SGHAT and FQNNGV. Deletions cut 4 bases from V and 8 bases from J, with 14 bases between. The CDR3 sequence is 13 residues long.

This chain connects TRBV4-1 to TRBJ1-2; 11 bases fit TRBD1. The length of the CDR3 is 15 residues. The V segment lost 3 bases and the J segment 2 bases; nucleotides outside the gene matches: 2. Germline V gene data show CDR1 as MGHRA and CDR2 as YSYEKL. The CDR3 reads CASSQGQGVNYGYTF. CDR3 nucleotides: TGCGCCAGCAGCCAGGGACAGGGGGTGAACTATGGCTACACCTTC.

This chain connects TRBV19 to TRBJ2-7; D unresolved. V lost 5 bases and J 5 bases, leaving 13 bases between the germline ends. CDR1 and CDR2 from the germline V gene are LNHDA and SQIVND (reference sequence). This CDR3 has 13 amino acids. The CDR3 spells CASSATWDNEQYF. CDR3 nucleotides: TGTGCCAGTAGTGCCACTTGGGATAACGAGCAGTACTTC.

The genes are TRBV6-1 and TRBJ1-1; D not resolved. Germline loops: CDR1 MNHNS, CDR2 SASEGT. V was clipped by 1 base and J by 8 bases, with 11 bases between them. This CDR3 has 13 amino acids. This CDR3 reads CASSEVLSGEAFF. CDR3 nucleotides: TGTGCCAGCAGTGAAGTGTTATCGGGGGAAGCTTTCTTT.

V usage is TRBV19 and J usage is TRBJ1-5; TRBD1 might be the D (5 bases). The germline CDR1 and CDR2 sequences are LNHDA and SQIVND (reference sequence). The ends were cut back, 4 bases at V and 5 bases at J, with 15 bases in the middle. CDR3 length: 15 amino acids. For the CDR3, the DNA is TGTGCCAGTAGTAAGGCGGGACGGTACGATCAGCCCCAGCATTTT. Translation: CASSKAGRYDQPQHF.

This clone was counted only a few times. J is TRBJ1-4 and V is TRBV4-1, with D hard to call. The CDR3 runs to 19 residues. Trimming shortened V by 0 bases and J by 0 bases, and 17 bases separated the two germline ends. Per the germline V gene, CDR1 is MGHRA and CDR2 is YSYEKL. In DNA, the CDR3 is TGCGCCAGCAGCCAAGATTTTCCTTACACTGATGCAACTAATGAAAAACTGTTTTTT. It yields the protein CASSQDFPYTDATNEKLFF.

This clone is a singleton in its sample. The chain couples TRBV5-1 to TRBJ1-2, with 7 positions matching TRBD1. The CDR3 has 15 amino acids. The junction had 10 bases not matched to a gene; V was cut back by 2 bases and J by 6 bases. CDR1 SGHRS and CDR2 YFSETQ come from the germline V gene. DNA for the CDR3: TGCGCCAGCAGCTTTTGGTCAGGGGGTGACGATGGCTACACCTTC. Its translation is CASSFWSGGDDGYTF.

This chain links TRBV4-1 with TRBJ1-1; the D gene is possibly TRBD1 (5 bases). Deletions cut 3 bases from V and 5 bases from J, with 16 bases between. This CDR3 is 15 amino acids long. Germline CDR1 and CDR2: MGHRA and YSYEKL. CDR3 sequence: CASSQKKSGHTEAFF. Written as DNA, the CDR3 is TGCGCCAGCAGCCAGAAAAAGTCAGGGCATACTGAAGCTTTCTTT.

The rearrangement joins TRBV5-1 to TRBJ2-1, with 7 bases aligning to TRBD1. V was pared by 7 bases and J by 6 bases, with 10 bases of the junction left unmatched. This CDR3 comprises 14 residues. The germline V gene has CDR1 SGHRS and CDR2 YFSETQ. The CDR3 reads CASHVGGPSNEQFF. Written as DNA, the CDR3 is TGCGCCAGCCACGTAGGGGGCCCGTCCAATGAGCAGTTCTTC.

The rearrangement links TRBV4-1 to TRBJ1-6, with D unclear. The CDR3 has 17 amino acids. Germline CDR1 is MGHRA and CDR2 is YSYEKL. Trimming took 4 bases from V and 0 from J, leaving 13 bases between them. The CDR3 DNA follows: TGCGCCAGCAGCCCCTTCCTTGATAGCTCCTATAATTCACCCCTCCACTTT. Amino acid sequence: CASSPFLDSSYNSPLHF.

This clone is a singleton in its sample. This sequence joins TRBV5-6 and TRBJ1-2, with 8 bases that match TRBD1. Germline V lookup: CDR1 SGHDT, CDR2 YYEEEE. The CDR3 contains 14 residues. Trimming removed 3 bases from V and 4 bases from J; junction bases left unmatched: 5. CDR3 protein: CASSSTTGVYGYTF. CDR3 DNA: TGTGCCAGCAGCTCAACGACAGGGGTCTATGGCTACACCTTC.

The gene calls are TRBV27 and TRBJ1-1, with no clear D. The germline gives CDR1 MNHEY, CDR2 SMNVEV (reference sequence). V lost 7 bases and J 0 bases, leaving 9 bases between the germline ends. CDR3 size: 13 residues. This CDR3 reads CASKESMNTEAFF. The CDR3 DNA is TGTGCCAGCAAGGAGTCGATGAACACTGAAGCTTTCTTT.

This rearrangement joins TRBV6-5 to TRBJ1-1; D might be TRBD1 (6 bases). This CDR3 has 14 residues. The germline gives CDR1 MNHEY, CDR2 SVGAGI. V shed 6 bases and J shed 5 bases, with 16 bases lying between them. The CDR3 loop is CASRPRGAGTEAFF. The CDR3 nucleotides are TGTGCCAGCAGGCCGCGGGGGGCGGGGACTGAAGCTTTCTTT.

The genes are TRBV5-5 and TRBJ1-1, with unresolved D. Germline CDR1 reads SGHKS; CDR2 reads YYEKEE (reference sequence). The V and J ends lost 4 bases and 0 bases respectively, with 10 bases between them. The CDR3 runs 14 residues. The CDR3 spells CASSRVAMNTEAFF. In DNA, the CDR3 is TGTGCCAGCAGCCGAGTAGCGATGAACACTGAAGCTTTCTTT.

This chain joins TRBV5-6 and TRBJ1-3; D is possibly TRBD1 (6 bases). From germline, CDR1 is SGHDT and CDR2 YYEEEE. The CDR3 is 17 residues long. The germline V and J ends were trimmed by 0 bases and 4 bases, with 17 bases remaining between them. The DNA of the CDR3 is TGTGCCAGCAGCTTGGTTTCCGCAGGGGAAAAAGGAAACACCATATATTTT. This sequence encodes CASSLVSAGEKGNTIYF.

This chain joins TRBV7-9 and TRBJ2-1, with 9 bases fitting TRBD1. The V gene end was trimmed by 4 bases and the J gene end by 2 bases; junction bases not matched to a gene: 3. This CDR3 is 15 amino acids long. The germline V gene has CDR1 SEHNR and CDR2 FQNEAQ (reference sequence). CDR3 amino acids: CASSSTGGPYNEQFF. As DNA, the CDR3 is TGTGCCAGCAGCTCTACAGGGGGCCCCTACAATGAGCAGTTCTTC.

This chain joins TRBV12-3 or TRBV12-4 and TRBJ2-7; tentative D call: TRBD2 (6 bases). V was clipped by 6 bases and J by 0 bases, with 9 bases between them. The CDR3 runs 13 residues. The CDR3 DNA reads as TGTGCCAGCAGAACCGGGAGCTCCTACGAGCAGTACTTC. This sequence encodes CASRTGSSYEQYF.

The chain is built from TRBV4-2 and TRBJ2-1; TRBD1 is a possible D gene (5 bases). Germline V CDR1 and CDR2: LGHNA, YNFKEQ. This CDR3 has 13 amino acids. The V and J ends lost 0 bases and 14 bases respectively, with 14 bases between them. The CDR3 nucleotides are TGTGCCAGCAGCCAAGATCGAAGCCGCAGGGAGTTCTTC. It is translated as CASSQDRSRREFF.

The genes are TRBV24-1 and TRBJ2-3, with 8 nucleotides matching TRBD2. The CDR3 is made up of 15 amino acids. CDR1 and CDR2 (germline): KGHDR, SFDVKD. V was pared by 5 bases and J by 4 bases, with 7 bases of the junction left unmatched. The CDR3 bases are TGTGCCACCAGTGCTGTACGGGGGGGCCCAGATACGCAGTATTTT. The encoded protein is CATSAVRGGPDTQYF.

V usage is TRBV5-4 and J usage is TRBJ2-5; no firm D call. The V end lost 0 bases, the J end lost 3 bases, and 3 bases lay between the germline ends. The germline gives CDR1 SGHNT, CDR2 YYREEE (reference sequence). The CDR3 runs to 12 residues. CDR3 in amino acids: CASSLVKETQYF. In DNA, the CDR3 is TGTGCCAGCAGCTTGGTGAAAGAGACCCAGTACTTC.

The rearrangement links TRBV5-5 to TRBJ1-6; the D gene is possibly TRBD1 (5 bases). The CDR3 spans 16 residues. The V end lost 2 bases, the J end lost 0 bases, and 9 bases lay between the germline ends. Germline values: CDR1 SGHKS, CDR2 YYEKEE (reference sequence). CDR3 in DNA: TGTGCCAGCAGCTTACGACAGACCTCCTATAATTCACCCCTCCACTTT. Translation: CASSLRQTSYNSPLHF.

Only one count was recorded for this clone. The rearrangement links TRBV29-1 to TRBJ2-1; D is possibly TRBD2 (6 bases). V lost 5 bases to trimming and J lost 13 bases, with 18 bases between them. Germline V CDR1 and CDR2: SQVTM, ANQGSEA. This CDR3 has 12 amino acids. CDR3 sequence (DNA): TGCAGCGTTCACCCAGCACGGGGAGGACAGTTCTTC. Encoded protein: CSVHPARGGQFF.

The gene calls are TRBV3-1 (or the pseudogene TRBV3-2) and TRBJ2-6; D call uncertain. Germline loops: CDR1 LGHDT, CDR2 YNNKEL (reference sequence). The CDR3 runs 18 residues. Trimming pared 5 bases from V and 0 bases from J, leaving 17 bases between. CDR3 sequence: CASSGAGLLSSGANVLTF. The CDR3 coding sequence is TGTGCCAGCAGCGGAGCAGGTCTTCTAAGCTCTGGGGCCAACGTCCTGACTTTC.

The chain recombines TRBV27 with TRBJ2-3; D might be TRBD2 (7 bases). This CDR3 comprises 17 residues. V lost 4 bases and J lost 5, with 22 bases in between. Germline lookup yields CDR1 MNHEY and CDR2 SMNVEV (reference sequence). Here the CDR3 DNA reads TGTGCCAGCAGTTCTTGGGTGGGGGGGGGCCGTCGAGATACGCAGTATTTT. Translating gives CASSSWVGGGRRDTQYF.

This chain connects TRBV4-1 to TRBJ1-2; D is perhaps TRBD1 (6 bases). Germline CDR1 reads MGHRA; CDR2 reads YSYEKL. The CDR3 length is 15 residues. The V gene lost 0 bases and the J gene lost 3 bases, with 11 bases spanning the gap. The CDR3 reads CASSQDRGADYGYTF. DNA of the CDR3: TGCGCCAGCAGCCAAGATAGGGGGGCGGACTATGGCTACACCTTC.

The chain links TRBV6-5 to TRBJ2-7; tentatively, D is TRBD1 or TRBD2 (5 bases each). This CDR3 is built from 16 residues. Deletions cut 0 bases from V and 2 bases from J, with 14 bases between. The germline CDR1 and CDR2 sequences are MNHEY and SVGAGI. In nucleotides, the CDR3 is TGTGCCAGCAGTTACTCGAAGGGACCGCATGCCTACGAGCAGTACTTC. The encoded protein is CASSYSKGPHAYEQYF.

This chain connects TRBV9 to TRBJ1-1; perhaps TRBD1 as D (6 bases). The CDR3 runs to 15 residues. Germline values: CDR1 SGDLS, CDR2 YYNGEE. V was pared by 0 bases and J by 4 bases, with 13 bases between. CDR3 nucleotides: TGTGCCAGCAGCGTAGCGGGGGGCGGGGGCACTGAAGCTTTCTTT. Translated: CASSVAGGGGTEAFF. Full variable domain (outside the CDR3, taken from reference TRBV9 and TRBJ1-1): DSGVTQTPKHLITATGQRVTLRCSPRSGDLSVYWYQQSLDQGLQFLIQYYNGEERAKGNILERFSAQQFPDLHSELNLSSLELGDSALYFCASSVAGGGGTEAFFGQGTRLTVV.

The genes are TRBV2 and TRBJ1-5, with 7 nucleotides matching TRBD1. This CDR3 comprises 15 residues. Germline V gene data show CDR1 as SNHLY and CDR2 as FYNNEI. V lost 3 bases, J lost 6 bases, and 8 bases stayed unmatched. In DNA, the CDR3 is TGTGCCAGCAGTGAGGACACAGGGGTGGGTCAGCCCCAGCATTTT. This sequence encodes CASSEDTGVGQPQHF.

CDR3 nucleotide sequence: TGCGCCAGCCATCCGGGGACGGCGAACACTGAAGCTTTCTTT. Translated: CASHPGTANTEAFF. The V and J genes are TRBV5-1 and TRBJ1-1, with D possibly matching TRBD1 (5 bases). The germline CDR1 and CDR2 sequences are SGHRS and YFSETQ. The ends were cut back, 7 bases at V and 1 base at J, with 14 bases in the middle. CDR3 length: 14 amino acids. The complete variable domain, with remaining parts taken from reference TRBV5-1 and TRBJ1-1, reads KAGVTQTPRYLIKTRGQQVTLSCSPISGHRSVSWYQQTPGQGLQFLFEYFSETQRNKGNFPGRFSGRQFSNSRSEMNVSTLELGDSALYLCASHPGTANTEAFFGQGTRLTVV.